Below, 24 T cell receptor beta chains from the same sample are listed, as sequenced in a study of Graves' ophthalmopathy and Graves' hyperthyroidism. The TCR beta CDR3 regions underwent amplification from RNA transcripts. HTBI primers served in a first-round RT-PCR, which a second-round multiplex PCR followed. TCRdb redid the calling of the multiplex PCR reads with MiXCR, one entry per CDR3 protein. The data contain 900,000 to 1,200,000 distinct CDR3 sequences, about 38% of them seen just once; the ten biggest clones take up around 10%. The sample was peripheral blood or thyroid tissue (not recorded which). These receptors were collected from an adult man with Graves' hyperthyroidism.

This clonotype was counted ten times or more. The chain carries TRBV24-1 and TRBJ2-2; 9 bases map to TRBD1. Germline CDR1 is KGHDR and CDR2 is SFDVKD. The trim removed 2 bases at V and 4 bases at J, leaving 10 bases unmatched. This CDR3 comprises 18 residues. This CDR3 is CATSDSRSGTGRTGELFF. CDR3 DNA: TGTGCCACCAGTGATTCTCGCTCCGGGACAGGGCGCACCGGGGAGCTGTTTTTT.

This clonotype was detected a few times. V and J are TRBV20-1 and TRBJ2-7; perhaps TRBD1 as D (8 bases). This CDR3 is 14 amino acids long. Per germline, CDR1 DFQATT and CDR2 SNEGSKA (reference sequence). Deletions cut 5 bases from V and 3 bases from J, with 17 bases between. The CDR3 coding sequence is TGCAGTGCTCCACAGGGGGGGACAAACTACGAGCAGTACTTC. It specifies CSAPQGGTNYEQYF.

This clonotype was detected a few times. V is TRBV3-2 and J is TRBJ1-6; the table's TRBD1 call for D was not verified on the DNA. TRBV3-2 is recorded as a pseudogene. CDR3 size: 16 residues. This CDR3 is CASSHQRQGVDSPLHF. CDR3 in DNA: TGTGCCAGCAGCCATCAGCGACAGGGGGTGGATTCACCCCTCCACTTT.

This chain links TRBV6-5 with TRBJ2-7; D might be TRBD1 (5 bases). The germline CDR1 and CDR2 sequences are MNHEY and SVGAGI. The CDR3 extends over 12 amino acids. The V end lost 7 bases, the J end lost 3 bases, and 10 bases lay between the germline ends. CDR3 in DNA: TGTGCCAGCACTAGGGGTATCTACGAGCAGTACTTC. Residues: CASTRGIYEQYF.

The chain recombines TRBV5-1 with TRBJ2-2; D may be TRBD2 (5 bases). The germline V and J ends were trimmed by 6 bases and 0 bases, with 18 bases remaining between them. This CDR3 is 17 amino acids long. The germline CDR1 and CDR2 sequences are SGHRS and YFSETQ. The CDR3 DNA is TGCGCCAGCACTTTGAGGGTGGCAGTTTCGAACACCGGGGAGCTGTTTTTT. Its translation: CASTLRVAVSNTGELFF.

This clonotype appeared many times. The chain carries TRBV2 and TRBJ1-1; D uncertain. V dropped 6 bases and J dropped 1 base, with 9 bases sitting between them. CDR3 length: 13 residues. The germline V gene encodes CDR1 SNHLY and CDR2 FYNNEI. In nucleotides, the CDR3 is TGTGCCAGCAGGCATAAGAAGAACACTGAAGCTTTCTTT. This sequence encodes CASRHKKNTEAFF.

This clonotype was observed at least ten times. The gene calls are TRBV29-1 and TRBJ1-1, with a weak D call TRBD1 (6 bases). CDR3 size: 13 residues. Trimming cost V 5 bases and J 3 bases, with 13 bases left between them. Germline CDR1 and CDR2: SQVTM and ANQGSEA. The CDR3 sequence is CSVRNTGHTEAFF. DNA for the CDR3: TGCAGCGTTAGGAACACAGGGCACACTGAAGCTTTCTTT.

V is TRBV6-5 and J is TRBJ2-2; D not certain. Per the germline V gene, CDR1 is MNHEY and CDR2 is SVGAGI. V gave up 7 bases and J gave up 3 bases, with 12 bases separating them. The CDR3 loop spans 14 amino acids. The CDR3 spells CASTFDRYTGELFF. CDR3 coding DNA: TGTGCCAGCACCTTCGACCGGTACACCGGGGAGCTGTTTTTT.

Notes on this clonotype: Given a much more abundant clone one base away, this may be a read error. V is TRBV7-9 and J is TRBJ1-2; D perhaps matches TRBD1 (5 bases). Germline-derived CDR1 and CDR2 are SEHNR and FQNEAQ (reference sequence). This CDR3 is built from 14 residues. The ends were cut back, 0 bases at V and 8 bases at J, with 13 bases in the middle. The CDR3 DNA reads TGTGCCAGCAGCTTAGCGGACCCGGGGGTGGGCTACACCTTC. The encoded protein is CASSLADPGVGYTF.

This clonotype occurred many times. The chain uses TRBV7-2 and TRBJ1-2; D is unresolved. CDR3 length: 15 residues. Germline V CDR1 and CDR2: SGHTA, FQGNSA. Trimming stripped 1 base from V and 6 bases from J, with 15 bases between. The chain's CDR3 is CASSLGPTGRNGYTF. CDR3 DNA sequence: TGTGCCAGCAGCTTAGGGCCAACGGGGAGAAATGGCTACACCTTC.

The chain carries TRBV2 and TRBJ1-5; TRBD1 is a possible D gene (6 bases). The length of the CDR3 is 11 residues. V was trimmed by 9 bases and J by 8 bases, leaving 11 bases between them. The germline CDR1 and CDR2 sequences are SNHLY and FYNNEI. The CDR3 sequence is CASQGLEPQHF. The CDR3 DNA sequence: TGTGCCAGTCAGGGGCTCGAGCCCCAGCATTTT.

This clonotype has a handful of counts. This sequence joins TRBV5-1 and TRBJ2-5; a weak D match, TRBD2 (6 bases). The CDR3 is made up of 14 amino acids. Trimming took 0 bases from V and 5 from J, leaving 11 bases between them. From germline, CDR1 is SGHRS and CDR2 YFSETQ. The CDR3 coding sequence is TGCGCCAGCAGCTTGGCGGAGGGTGCGGAGACCCAGTACTTC. Translated: CASSLAEGAETQYF.

The chain combines TRBV7-2 with TRBJ1-5; D unclear. The CDR3 totals 15 residues. The ends were cut back, 1 base at V and 4 bases at J, with 11 bases in the middle. Germline V gene lookup returns CDR1 SGHTA and CDR2 FQGNSA. CDR3 sequence reads: CASSLEGRVNQPQHF. DNA of the CDR3: TGTGCCAGCAGCTTAGAAGGACGGGTAAATCAGCCCCAGCATTTT.

This chain links TRBV7-8 with TRBJ2-7; TRBD2 is a possible D gene (6 bases). This CDR3 is built from 15 residues. Germline values: CDR1 SGHVS, CDR2 FQNEAQ. V lost 2 bases and J 2 bases, leaving 13 bases between the germline ends. CDR3 DNA: TGTGCCAGCAGCTTAATGAGCGGGTCCCCCTACGAGCAGTACTTC. Translating gives CASSLMSGSPYEQYF.

This clonotype was detected ten times or more. The chain couples TRBV9 to TRBJ1-5, with D possibly TRBD1 on 6 matching bases. The V end was cut by 7 bases, the J end by 0 bases, with 8 bases between. The CDR3 sequence is 13 residues long. Germline lookup yields CDR1 SGDLS and CDR2 YYNGEE. Written as DNA, the CDR3 is TGTGCCAGCGGGGACATTAGCAATCAGCCCCAGCATTTT. Residues: CASGDISNQPQHF.

This clonotype appeared many times. The V and J genes are TRBV19 and TRBJ1-2; TRBD1 matches at 10 bases. Germline trimming cut 7 bases from V and 6 bases from J; bases unmatched to any gene: 14. The CDR3 sequence is 16 residues long. The V gene's germline CDR1 is LNHDA and CDR2 SQIVND (reference sequence). This chain's CDR3 is CASTPTAGTGDNGYTF. The CDR3 DNA reads as TGTGCCAGTACTCCTACAGCCGGGACAGGGGATAATGGCTACACCTTC.

This chain connects TRBV10-3 to TRBJ1-5; TRBD1 agrees at 11 bases. V lost 6 bases, J lost 2 bases, and 18 bases stayed unmatched. The V gene's germline CDR1 is ENHRY and CDR2 SYGVKD. This CDR3 spans 20 amino acids. CDR3 in amino acids: CAISQQAGTGGSHGNQPQHF. The CDR3 coding sequence is TGTGCCATCAGCCAACAAGCCGGGACAGGGGGAAGTCATGGCAATCAGCCCCAGCATTTT.

The J gene is TRBJ1-5, the V gene TRBV7-2; 12 bases agree with TRBD1. Germline assignment: CDR1 SGHTA and CDR2 FQGNSA. CDR3 length: 18 residues. Trimming removed 1 base from V and 4 bases from J; junction bases left unmatched: 8. The CDR3 bases are TGTGCCAGCAGCTTAGGGGGACAGGGGGCTAGAGAGAATCAGCCCCAGCATTTT. Translation gives CASSLGGQGARENQPQHF.

This clonotype was recorded many times. The rearrangement uses TRBV24-1 and TRBJ1-2; no reliable D call. Germline loops: CDR1 KGHDR, CDR2 SFDVKD. The CDR3 runs to 16 residues. V shed 4 bases and J shed 4 bases, with 18 bases lying between them. The CDR3 is CATSEPGSPTGYGYTF. As DNA, the CDR3 is TGTGCCACCAGTGAGCCCGGGAGCCCCACCGGCTATGGCTACACCTTC.

The chain uses TRBV12-3 or TRBV12-4 and TRBJ2-7; 8 nucleotides align to TRBD2. The V gene end was trimmed by 6 bases and the J gene end by 4 bases; junction bases not matched to a gene: 5. The CDR3 spans 13 residues. Here the CDR3 reads CASRTGTRYEQYF. CDR3 in DNA: TGTGCCAGCAGAACCGGGACTAGGTACGAGCAGTACTTC.

This clonotype has a count of ten or more. The J gene is TRBJ2-5, the V gene TRBV7-8; D remains ambiguous. The germline V gene encodes CDR1 SGHVS and CDR2 FQNEAQ. The V gene lost 8 bases and the J gene lost 0 bases, with 10 bases spanning the gap. CDR3 size: 13 residues. The CDR3 coding sequence is TGTGCCAGCGGCCCGAGGTACCAAGAGACCCAGTACTTC. Protein product: CASGPRYQETQYF. Full variable domain (remainder filled in from reference TRBV7-8 and TRBJ2-5): GAGVSQSPRYKVAKRGQDVALRCDPISGHVSLFWYQQALGQGPEFLTYFQNEAQLDKSGLPSDRFFAERPEGSVSTLKIQRTQQEDSAVYLCASGPRYQETQYFGPGTRLLVL.

This clonotype was recorded many times. The V gene is TRBV29-1, the J gene TRBJ2-2; D unclear. CDR3 length equals 11 residues. Trimming pared 6 bases from V and 3 bases from J, leaving 5 bases between. The germline CDR1 and CDR2 sequences are SQVTM and ANQGSEA. The DNA of the CDR3 is TGCAGCGTGATTTACACCGGGGAGCTGTTTTTT. This translates into CSVIYTGELFF.

The CDR3 region is CAISESKDGVETQYF. The CDR3 DNA reads as TGTGCCATCAGTGAGTCTAAGGACGGGGTGGAGACCCAGTACTTC. The chain couples TRBV10-3 to TRBJ2-5, with a weak D call TRBD2 (5 bases). Trimming took off 0 bases at V and 5 bases at J, with 13 bases between the two ends. Germline V gives CDR1 ENHRY, CDR2 SYGVKD. This CDR3 has 15 amino acids.

CDR3 sequence reads: CSARDLGTADTIYF. CDR3 DNA: TGCAGTGCTAGAGATCTCGGGACGGCGGACACCATATATTTT. This chain joins TRBV20-1 and TRBJ1-3; D is possibly TRBD1 (5 bases). The CDR3 runs to 14 residues. The ends were cut back, 0 bases at V and 8 bases at J, with 14 bases in the middle. The germline V gene has CDR1 DFQATT and CDR2 SNEGSKA (reference sequence).